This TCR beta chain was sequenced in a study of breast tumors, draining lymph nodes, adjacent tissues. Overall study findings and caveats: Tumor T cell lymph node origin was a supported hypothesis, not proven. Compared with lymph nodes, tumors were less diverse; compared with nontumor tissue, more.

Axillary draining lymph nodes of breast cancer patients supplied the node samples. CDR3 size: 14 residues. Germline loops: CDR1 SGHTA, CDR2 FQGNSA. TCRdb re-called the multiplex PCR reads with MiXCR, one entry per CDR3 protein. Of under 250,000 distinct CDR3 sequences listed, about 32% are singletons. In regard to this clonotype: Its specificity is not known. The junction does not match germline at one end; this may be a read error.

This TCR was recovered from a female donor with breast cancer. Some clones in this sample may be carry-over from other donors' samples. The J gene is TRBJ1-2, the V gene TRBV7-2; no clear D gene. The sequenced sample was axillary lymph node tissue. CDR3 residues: CASSLDYPVYGYTF. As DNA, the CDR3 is TGTGCCAGCAGCTTAGACTACCCCGTCTATGGCTATACCTTC.